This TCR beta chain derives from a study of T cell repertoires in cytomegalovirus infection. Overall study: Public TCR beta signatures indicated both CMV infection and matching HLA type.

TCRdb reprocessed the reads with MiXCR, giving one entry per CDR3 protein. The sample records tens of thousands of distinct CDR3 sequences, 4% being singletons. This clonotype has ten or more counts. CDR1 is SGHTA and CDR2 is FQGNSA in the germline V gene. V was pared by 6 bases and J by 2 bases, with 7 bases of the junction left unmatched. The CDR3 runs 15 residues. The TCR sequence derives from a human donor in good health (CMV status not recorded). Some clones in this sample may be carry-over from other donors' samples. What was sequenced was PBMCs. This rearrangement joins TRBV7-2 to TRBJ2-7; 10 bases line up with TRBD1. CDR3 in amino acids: CASSSRTGGTYEQYF. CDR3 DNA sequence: TGTGCCAGCAGTTCCCGGACAGGGGGGACCTACGAGCAGTACTTC.